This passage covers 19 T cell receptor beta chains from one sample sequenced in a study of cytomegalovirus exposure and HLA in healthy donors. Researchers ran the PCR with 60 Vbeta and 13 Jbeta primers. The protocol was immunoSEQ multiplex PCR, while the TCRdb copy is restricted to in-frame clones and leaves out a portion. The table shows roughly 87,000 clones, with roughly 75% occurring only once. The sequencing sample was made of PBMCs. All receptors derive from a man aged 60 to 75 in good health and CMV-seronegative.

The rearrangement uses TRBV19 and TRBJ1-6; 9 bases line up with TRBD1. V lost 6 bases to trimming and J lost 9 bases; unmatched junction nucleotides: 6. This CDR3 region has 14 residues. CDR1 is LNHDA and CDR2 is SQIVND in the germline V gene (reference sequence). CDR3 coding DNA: TGTGCCAGTAGAGAACAGGGGGCACGTTCACCCCTCCACTTT. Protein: CASREQGARSPLHF.

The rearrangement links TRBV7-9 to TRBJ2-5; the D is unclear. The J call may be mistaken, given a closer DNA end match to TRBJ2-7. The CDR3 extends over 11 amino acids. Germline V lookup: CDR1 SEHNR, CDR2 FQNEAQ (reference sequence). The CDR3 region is CASSPNYEQYF. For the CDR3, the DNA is TGTGCCAGCAGCCCCAACTACGAGCAGTACTTC.

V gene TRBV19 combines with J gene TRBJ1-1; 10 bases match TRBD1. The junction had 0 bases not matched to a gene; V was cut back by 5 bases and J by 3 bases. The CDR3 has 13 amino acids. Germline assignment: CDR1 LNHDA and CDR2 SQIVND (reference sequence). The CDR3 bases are TGTGCCAGTAGTGGGACAGGGGACACTGAAGCTTTCTTT. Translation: CASSGTGDTEAFF. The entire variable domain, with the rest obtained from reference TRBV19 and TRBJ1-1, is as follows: DGGITQSPKYLFRKEGQNVTLSCEQNLNHDAMYWYRQDPGQGLRLIYYSQIVNDFQKGDIAEGYSVSREKKESFPLTVTSAQKNPTAFYLCASSGTGDTEAFFGQGTRLTVV.

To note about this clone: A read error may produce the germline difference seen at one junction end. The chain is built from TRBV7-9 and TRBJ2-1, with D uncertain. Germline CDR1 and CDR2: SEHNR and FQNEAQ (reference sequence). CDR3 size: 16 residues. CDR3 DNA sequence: TGTTCCAGCAGCCCCCTGGGCTCCGGCGCCTACAATGAGCAGTTCTTC. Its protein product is CSSSPLGSGAYNEQFF.

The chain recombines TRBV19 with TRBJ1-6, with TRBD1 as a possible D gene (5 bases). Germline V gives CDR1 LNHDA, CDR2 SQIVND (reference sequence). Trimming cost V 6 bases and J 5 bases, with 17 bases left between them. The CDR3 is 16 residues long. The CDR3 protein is CASREGPGADNSPLHF. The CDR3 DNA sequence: TGTGCCAGTAGGGAGGGGCCAGGAGCCGATAATTCACCCCTCCACTTT.

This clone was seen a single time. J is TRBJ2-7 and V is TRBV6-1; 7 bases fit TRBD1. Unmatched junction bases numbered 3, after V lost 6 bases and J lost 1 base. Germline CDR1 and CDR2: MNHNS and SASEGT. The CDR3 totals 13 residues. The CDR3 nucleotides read TGTGCCAGCAGGCTGACAGGGTCCTACGAGCAGTACTTC. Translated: CASRLTGSYEQYF.

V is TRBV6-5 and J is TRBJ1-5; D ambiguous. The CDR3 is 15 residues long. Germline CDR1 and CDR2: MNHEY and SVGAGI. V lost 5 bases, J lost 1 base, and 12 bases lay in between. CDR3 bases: TGTGCCAGCAGTAGGGTCTCGGGGAGCAATCAGCCCCAGCATTTT. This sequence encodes CASSRVSGSNQPQHF.

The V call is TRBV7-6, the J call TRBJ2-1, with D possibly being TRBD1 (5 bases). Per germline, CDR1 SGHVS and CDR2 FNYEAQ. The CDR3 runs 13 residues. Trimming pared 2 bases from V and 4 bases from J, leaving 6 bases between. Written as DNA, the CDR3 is TGTGCCAGCAGCTTATCAGGGTACAATGAGCAGTTCTTC. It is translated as CASSLSGYNEQFF.

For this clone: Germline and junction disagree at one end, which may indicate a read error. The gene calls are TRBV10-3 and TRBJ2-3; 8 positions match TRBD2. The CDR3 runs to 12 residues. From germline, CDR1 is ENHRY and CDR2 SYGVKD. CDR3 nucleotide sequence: TGTGGCATCGGGGGGGGCACAGATACGCAGTATTTT. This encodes CGIGGGTDTQYF.

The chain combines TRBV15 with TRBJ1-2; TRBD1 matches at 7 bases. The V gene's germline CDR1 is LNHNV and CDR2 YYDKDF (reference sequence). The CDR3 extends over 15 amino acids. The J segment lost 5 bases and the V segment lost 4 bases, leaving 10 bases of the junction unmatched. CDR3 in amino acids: CATSIGTDPPYGYTF. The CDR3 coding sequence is TGTGCCACCAGCATAGGGACAGATCCTCCTTATGGCTACACCTTC.

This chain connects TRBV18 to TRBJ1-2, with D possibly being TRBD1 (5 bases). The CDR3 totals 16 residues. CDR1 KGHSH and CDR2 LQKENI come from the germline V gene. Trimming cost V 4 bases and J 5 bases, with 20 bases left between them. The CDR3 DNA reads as TGTGCCAGCTCACGGATGGACACCCCGGACCGGTATGGCTACACCTTC. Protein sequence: CASSRMDTPDRYGYTF. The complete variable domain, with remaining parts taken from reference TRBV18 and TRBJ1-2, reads NAGVMQNPRHLVRRRGQEARLRCSPMKGHSHVYWYRQLPEEGLKFMVYLQKENIIDESGMPKERFSAEFPKEGPSILRIQQVVRGDSAAYFCASSRMDTPDRYGYTFGSGTRLTVV.

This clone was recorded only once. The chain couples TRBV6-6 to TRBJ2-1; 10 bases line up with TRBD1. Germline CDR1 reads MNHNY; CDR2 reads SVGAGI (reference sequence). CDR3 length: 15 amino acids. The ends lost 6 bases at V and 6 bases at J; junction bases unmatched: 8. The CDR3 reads CASRESGTGVNEQFF. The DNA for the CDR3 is TGTGCCAGCAGGGAATCCGGGACAGGGGTCAATGAGCAGTTCTTC.

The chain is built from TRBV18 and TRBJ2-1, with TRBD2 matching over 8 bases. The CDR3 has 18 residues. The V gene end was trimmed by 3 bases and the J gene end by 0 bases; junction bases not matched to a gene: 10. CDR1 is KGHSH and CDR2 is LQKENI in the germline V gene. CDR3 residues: CASSPRSGGGSSYNEQFF. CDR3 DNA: TGTGCCAGCTCACCGCGGTCGGGCGGGGGGTCCTCCTACAATGAGCAGTTCTTC.

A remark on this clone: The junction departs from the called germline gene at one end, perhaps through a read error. CDR3 protein: CSSSLWGQGINQPQHF. In nucleotides, the CDR3 is TGTTCCAGCAGCCTTTGGGGACAGGGTATCAATCAGCCCCAGCATTTT. The V call is TRBV7-9, the J call TRBJ1-5; 9 nucleotides agree with TRBD1. CDR3 size: 16 residues. Germline V CDR1 and CDR2: SEHNR, FQNEAQ (reference sequence).

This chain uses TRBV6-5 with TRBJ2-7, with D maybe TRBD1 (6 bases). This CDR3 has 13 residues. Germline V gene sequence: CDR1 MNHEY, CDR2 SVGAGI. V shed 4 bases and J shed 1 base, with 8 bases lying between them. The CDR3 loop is CASSWTVSYEQYF. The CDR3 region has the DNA TGTGCCAGCAGTTGGACAGTTTCCTACGAGCAGTACTTC.

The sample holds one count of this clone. The CDR3 loop is CASSSGGGGGYTF. In DNA, the CDR3 is TGTGCCAGCAGCTCAGGCGGGGGGGGTGGCTACACCTTC. This chain joins TRBV5-4 and TRBJ1-2; D is possibly TRBD1 (5 bases). Per the germline V gene, CDR1 is SGHNT and CDR2 is YYREEE (reference sequence). Trimming left V 3 bases short and J 7 bases short, with 13 bases between. CDR3 length: 13 residues.

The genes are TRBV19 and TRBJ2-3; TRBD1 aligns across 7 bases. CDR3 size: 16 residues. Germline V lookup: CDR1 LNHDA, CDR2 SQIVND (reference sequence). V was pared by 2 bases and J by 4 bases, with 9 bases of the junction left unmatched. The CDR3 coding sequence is TGTGCCAGTAGTATATCCGGACAGGAAATACCAGATACGCAGTATTTT. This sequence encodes CASSISGQEIPDTQYF. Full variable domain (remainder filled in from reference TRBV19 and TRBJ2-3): DGGITQSPKYLFRKEGQNVTLSCEQNLNHDAMYWYRQDPGQGLRLIYYSQIVNDFQKGDIAEGYSVSREKKESFPLTVTSAQKNPTAFYLCASSISGQEIPDTQYFGPGTRLTVL.

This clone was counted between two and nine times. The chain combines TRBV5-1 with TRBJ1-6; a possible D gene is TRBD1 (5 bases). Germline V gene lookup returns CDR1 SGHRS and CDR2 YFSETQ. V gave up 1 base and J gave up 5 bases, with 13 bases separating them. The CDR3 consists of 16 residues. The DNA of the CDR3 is TGCGCCAGCAGCTTGAGAGTGACAGACAATAATTCACCCCTCCACTTT. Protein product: CASSLRVTDNNSPLHF. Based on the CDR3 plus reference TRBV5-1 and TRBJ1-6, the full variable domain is KAGVTQTPRYLIKTRGQQVTLSCSPISGHRSVSWYQQTPGQGLQFLFEYFSETQRNKGNFPGRFSGRQFSNSRSEMNVSTLELGDSALYLCASSLRVTDNNSPLHFGNGTRLTVT.

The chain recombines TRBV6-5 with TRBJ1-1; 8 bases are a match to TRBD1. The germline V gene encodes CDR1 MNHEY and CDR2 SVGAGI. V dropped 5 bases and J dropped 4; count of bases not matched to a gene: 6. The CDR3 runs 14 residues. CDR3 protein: CASSPDRVSTEAFF. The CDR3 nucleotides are TGTGCCAGCAGTCCGGACAGGGTAAGCACTGAAGCTTTCTTT.